This TCR beta chain was recorded in a study of control samples from healthy donors and cancer patients. Using immunoSEQ multiplex PCR, the repertoire was profiled, and TCRdb retains in-frame clones only, with some absent. Among around 160,000 clones listed, approximately 93% were seen once. The CDR3 contains 15 residues. V lost 5 bases and J 1 base, leaving 11 bases between the germline ends. In germline, CDR1 is PRHDT, CDR2 FYEKMQ (reference sequence). This clone was found a few times. Input material: blood. This TCR was recovered from a man between 18 and 29 years old in good health. The chain recombines TRBV13 with TRBJ2-2; D ambiguous. The CDR3 nucleotides are TGTGCCAGCAGCATGAGACGAGAGAACACCGGGGAGCTGTTTTTT. Protein: CASSMRRENTGELFF.